This T cell receptor beta chain came from a study of human T cells and chemical hapten exposure. Study at large: Reading of the patch tests, which applied 0.01% DPC to the upper back, occurred at 6 days. The cohort included alopecia areata under or over 50% scalp, totalis and universalis.

TCRdb analysed the RACE reads with MiXCR anew, one entry per CDR3 protein. This table holds about 82,000 distinct CDR3 sequences, roughly 10% found once. The time point denotes: patch test 1, 2 weeks after DPC sensitization. Treatment defined: therapeutic diphenylcyclopropenone sensitization with weekly scalp DPC. Suited to DPC and affected by alopecia, the donors ranged from 18 to 70 years old. This clonotype was observed at least ten times. The receptor's source is a woman aged 50 to 60 with alopecia areata. Some clones in this sample may be carry-over from other donors' samples. Sequencing was performed on whole blood, taken in connection with sensitization to the hapten diphenylcyclopropenone (DPC).

CDR3 DNA sequence: TGCAGCGTTTCGGCGGATGGCTACACCTTC. It is translated as CSVSADGYTF. The V and J genes are TRBV29-1 and TRBJ1-2; D is ambiguous. Trimming took off 5 bases at V and 6 bases at J, with 7 bases between the two ends. The CDR3 spans 10 residues. Germline CDR1 SQVTM, CDR2 ANQGSEA.